These 17 T cell receptor beta chains originate from one sample sequenced in a study of cytotoxic CD8 clonotypes in ibrutinib-treated CLL. Only in-frame clones appear in the TCRdb table, and some are missing; sequencing was by immunoSEQ multiplex PCR. The data show some 300,000 clones, about 80% seen once. The sequencing here drew on PBMCs, taken before ibrutinib treatment. These receptors were collected from a human donor with chronic lymphocytic leukemia.

The V call is TRBV7-3, the J call TRBJ2-7; 10 bases are shared with TRBD2. The germline V gene encodes CDR1 SGHTA and CDR2 FQGTGA. Trimming at V came to 2 bases and at J to 0 bases, leaving 1 base not matched to a gene. The CDR3 is 15 amino acids. As DNA, the CDR3 is TGTGCCAGCAGCTTAGCTAGCGGGAGCTCCTACGAGCAGTACTTC. Protein product: CASSLASGSSYEQYF.

The genes are TRBV19 and TRBJ1-3; D is uncertain. V was trimmed by 11 bases and J by 2 bases, leaving 13 bases between them. Germline V lookup: CDR1 LNHDA, CDR2 SQIVND (reference sequence). The CDR3 length is 13 residues. The CDR3 loop reads CAVQTGPGNTIYF. The CDR3 DNA is TGTGCCGTTCAAACTGGGCCTGGAAACACCATATATTTT.

The V call is TRBV7-9, the J call TRBJ2-5; D perhaps matches TRBD2 (5 bases). Germline loops: CDR1 SEHNR, CDR2 FQNEAQ (reference sequence). CDR3 size: 15 residues. V gave up 5 bases and J gave up 2 bases, with 15 bases separating them. CDR3 sequence reads: CASSRLSVIQETQYF. CDR3 bases: TGTGCCAGCAGCAGGCTTAGCGTAATACAAGAGACCCAGTACTTC.

This clone was detected only a few times. The chain combines TRBV2 with TRBJ2-7, with 9 bases that match TRBD1. The germline V gene encodes CDR1 SNHLY and CDR2 FYNNEI. V lost 6 bases to trimming and J lost 0 bases; unmatched junction nucleotides: 9. There are 16 residues in the CDR3. CDR3 nucleotide sequence: TGTGCCAGCAGGGAAAGGACAGGGGACTACTCCTACGAGCAGTACTTC. Residues: CASRERTGDYSYEQYF.

This chain uses TRBV4-1 with TRBJ1-3, with TRBD1 matching over 8 bases. The CDR3 runs 16 residues. The germline V gene encodes CDR1 MGHRA and CDR2 YSYEKL. J was trimmed by 7 bases and V by 0 bases; bases with no gene match: 8. For the CDR3, the DNA is TGCGCCAGCAGCCAAGATCGCCCAGGGGGCTCGAACACCATATATTTT. Its protein product is CASSQDRPGGSNTIYF.

The chain couples TRBV6-5 to TRBJ2-1; the match to TRBD2 covers 8 bases. This CDR3 comprises 15 residues. V trimming: 5 bases; J trimming: 1 base; junction bases outside the gene matches: 4. CDR1 is MNHEY and CDR2 is SVGAGI in the germline V gene. For the CDR3, the DNA is TGTGCCAGCAGTAGAGCGGGAGTGTCCTACAATGAGCAGTTCTTC. Its protein product is CASSRAGVSYNEQFF.

This chain connects TRBV7-3 to TRBJ2-1, with D perhaps matching TRBD2 (6 bases). The CDR3 contains 16 residues. CDR1 and CDR2 (germline): SGHTA, FQGTGA. V was shortened by 5 bases and J by 0 bases, with 14 bases between the two germline ends. CDR3 coding DNA: TGTGCCAGCAGCAAGGGCCTAGCGCACTCCTACAATGAGCAGTTCTTC. Protein sequence: CASSKGLAHSYNEQFF.

V usage is TRBV6-5 and J usage is TRBJ1-3, with 7 bases identical to TRBD1. In germline, CDR1 is MNHEY, CDR2 SVGAGI. The CDR3 runs to 15 residues. J gave up 4 bases and V 5 bases, and 8 bases lay outside the gene matches. CDR3 sequence: CASSLGPGQGNTIYF. The CDR3 DNA reads TGTGCCAGCAGTCTAGGGCCGGGACAGGGAAACACCATATATTTT.

This clone was recorded only once. V gene TRBV28 combines with J gene TRBJ1-2, with D possibly TRBD1 on 5 matching bases. Trimming removed 6 bases at V and 7 bases at J, with 15 bases between. The CDR3 sequence is 13 residues long. Germline CDR1 reads MDHEN; CDR2 reads SYDVKM. In nucleotides, the CDR3 is TGTGCCAGCAGCGCATGGGGGAGCTCTGGCTACACCTTC. Its protein is CASSAWGSSGYTF.

The chain links TRBV19 to TRBJ2-3; 7 bases fit TRBD1. Per the germline V gene, CDR1 is LNHDA and CDR2 is SQIVND (reference sequence). The junction had 8 bases not matched to a gene; V was cut back by 5 bases and J by 0 bases. The CDR3 is made up of 16 amino acids. As DNA, the CDR3 is TGTGCCAGTAGTCCGACACGACAGGGAAGCACAGATACGCAGTATTTT. Its translation is CASSPTRQGSTDTQYF.

This clone was seen a handful of times. The germline gene is not matched at one end of the junction; a read error may be the cause. The chain has TRBV7-7 and TRBJ1-5, with D possibly TRBD1 on 6 matching bases. This CDR3 spans 12 amino acids. The germline V gene encodes CDR1 SSHAT and CDR2 FNYEAQ (reference sequence). In DNA form, the CDR3 reads TGTGCTAGCAGCTCCAAGTACAGGGCGGGGCATTTT. Its protein product is CASSSKYRAGHF.

This clone occurred a few times. This chain uses TRBV15 with TRBJ2-7, with 8 positions matching TRBD1. Germline V gene lookup returns CDR1 LNHNV and CDR2 YYDKDF (reference sequence). The CDR3 length is 13 residues. The trim removed 8 bases at V and 6 bases at J, leaving 9 bases unmatched. The CDR3 protein is CATSVDRGGEQYF. CDR3 DNA sequence: TGTGCCACCTCGGTCGACAGGGGAGGCGAGCAGTACTTC.

V and J are TRBV2 and TRBJ1-1; D call uncertain. The CDR3 is 15 amino acids. V was shortened by 3 bases and J by 2 bases, with 13 bases between the two germline ends. Germline V lookup: CDR1 SNHLY, CDR2 FYNNEI. DNA for the CDR3: TGTGCCAGCAGTGACCGCCCTACGGGCAACACTGAAGCTTTCTTT. Encoded protein: CASSDRPTGNTEAFF.

This clone was recorded only once. The V call is TRBV7-9, the J call TRBJ2-7; either TRBD1 or TRBD2 may supply D (7 bases each). Germline V lookup: CDR1 SEHNR, CDR2 FQNEAQ (reference sequence). Trimming left V 6 bases short and J 2 bases short, with 17 bases between. The CDR3 is made up of 15 amino acids. CDR3 sequence reads: CASSSPTGRAYEQYF. For the CDR3, the DNA is TGTGCCAGCAGTTCGCCGACAGGGAGGGCCTACGAGCAGTACTTC. The full variable domain, rest sourced from reference TRBV7-9 and TRBJ2-7, is DTGVSQNPRHKITKRGQNVTFRCDPISEHNRLYWYRQTLGQGPEFLTYFQNEAQLEKSRLLSDRFSAERPKGSFSTLEIQRTEQGDSAMYLCASSSPTGRAYEQYFGPGTRLTVT.

The V gene is TRBV4-1, the J gene TRBJ2-3, with D possibly being TRBD2 (6 bases). Trimming removed 5 bases at V and 5 bases at J, with 14 bases between. This CDR3 is 14 amino acids long. In germline, CDR1 is MGHRA, CDR2 YSYEKL. In DNA form, the CDR3 reads TGCGCCAGCAGCACCCGGGAGTATCGAGATACGCAGTATTTT. Encoded protein: CASSTREYRDTQYF.

This rearrangement joins TRBV6-4 to TRBJ2-2; 13 nucleotides match TRBD2. This CDR3 is built from 15 residues. Unmatched junction bases numbered 6, after V lost 3 bases and J lost 11 bases. The V gene's germline CDR1 is MRHNA and CDR2 SNTAGT. CDR3 region: CASSEEPGLAGELFF. The DNA for the CDR3 is TGTGCCAGCAGTGAAGAGCCGGGACTAGCGGGAGAGCTGTTTTTT.

This chain uses TRBV11-3 with TRBJ2-7; the D gene is possibly TRBD2 (5 bases). CDR1 and CDR2 (germline): SGHNT, YENEEA. The CDR3 sequence is 15 residues long. The ends were cut back, 6 bases at V and 3 bases at J, with 18 bases in the middle. The CDR3 sequence is CASSPNPGSIYEQYF. The CDR3 region has the DNA TGTGCCAGCAGTCCAAATCCGGGAAGTATCTACGAGCAGTACTTC.